The rows below give T cell receptor beta chains drawn from one sample of a study of CD8+ T cells in alopecia areata. Generated by immunoSEQ multiplex PCR, the TCRdb table keeps only in-frame clones and is missing some. This sample has 60,000 to 85,000 clones, with approximately 70% found just once. Material: CD8+ T cells sorted from blood, obtained at week 24, from a patient treated with tofacitinib. Receptor source: a human donor with alopecia areata. CDR3s include the opening cysteine and the closing phenylalanine or tryptophan. Each record gives: V gene, D gene, J gene, clone size, CDR3 DNA, CDR3 protein. The D gene is left open where the match is weak. A clone size is listed for some rows: how often the clone was seen (once, few, many), or a class if it is expanded.

v_call: TRBV9; d_call: TRBD1; j_call: TRBJ1-1; clone_size: .; cdr3_nt: TGTGCCAGCAGCGTAGCCGGGACAGAAGGGGCTTTCTTT; cdr3_aa: CASSVAGTEGAFF
v_call: TRBV4-1; d_call: .; j_call: TRBJ2-2; clone_size: .; cdr3_nt: TGCGCCAGCAGCCGTGAGACGGATGTAACCGGGGAGCTGTTTTTT; cdr3_aa: CASSRETDVTGELFF
v_call: TRBV11-2; d_call: .; j_call: TRBJ2-3; clone_size: .; cdr3_nt: TGTGCCAGCAGCAAGCACGAGGGGTGGACTCGGGATACGCAGTATTTT; cdr3_aa: CASSKHEGWTRDTQYF
v_call: TRBV27; d_call: .; j_call: TRBJ2-6; clone_size: .; cdr3_nt: TGTGCCAGCAGTTCCTCCTGGTCAGCTGGGGCCAACGTCCTGACTTTC; cdr3_aa: CASSSSWSAGANVLTF
v_call: TRBV4-3; d_call: .; j_call: TRBJ2-4; clone_size: few; cdr3_nt: TGCGCCAGCAGCCATACACTAGCCAAAAACATTCAGTACTTC; cdr3_aa: CASSHTLAKNIQYF
v_call: TRBV7-2; d_call: TRBD1; j_call: TRBJ1-6; clone_size: few; cdr3_nt: TGTGCCAGCAGCCCCGCCGGACAGGTATCACCCCTCCACTTT; cdr3_aa: CASSPAGQVSPLHF
v_call: TRBV29-1; d_call: TRBD2; j_call: TRBJ2-7; clone_size: once; cdr3_nt: TGCAGCGTCTTCACTAGCGCTAAACTCTACGAGCAGTACTTC; cdr3_aa: CSVFTSAKLYEQYF
v_call: TRBV27; d_call: TRBD2; j_call: TRBJ2-1; clone_size: few; cdr3_nt: TGTGCCAGCAGTAGGACACTAGCGGGGTTCTCCTACAATGAGCAGTTCTTC; cdr3_aa: CASSRTLAGFSYNEQFF
v_call: TRBV6-5; d_call: .; j_call: TRBJ2-7; clone_size: .; cdr3_nt: TGTGCCAGCAGTTACTCGTGGGGTTCCTCCTACGAGCAGTACTTC; cdr3_aa: CASSYSWGSSYEQYF
v_call: TRBV9; d_call: .; j_call: TRBJ2-1; clone_size: few; cdr3_nt: TGTGCCAGCAGCCCAGGGACAACGTACAATGAGCAGTTCTTC; cdr3_aa: CASSPGTTYNEQFF
v_call: TRBV13; d_call: .; j_call: TRBJ2-2; clone_size: .; cdr3_nt: TGTGCCAGCAGCCCTAATCAGGGAAACACCGGGGAGCTGTTTTTT; cdr3_aa: CASSPNQGNTGELFF
v_call: TRBV27; d_call: TRBD2; j_call: TRBJ2-5; clone_size: .; cdr3_nt: TGTGCCAGCAGCCGACTAGCGGGAGGGGAGACCCAGTACTTC; cdr3_aa: CASSRLAGGETQYF
v_call: TRBV7-3; d_call: .; j_call: TRBJ1-2; clone_size: .; cdr3_nt: TGTGCCAGCAGCTTAGACCCGTATGGCTACACCTTC; cdr3_aa: CASSLDPYGYTF
v_call: TRBV4-2; d_call: TRBD2; j_call: TRBJ2-7; clone_size: .; cdr3_nt: TGTGCCAGCAGCCCATTCTCTAACTCGGGAGGCGGCCCCTACGAGCAGTACTTC; cdr3_aa: CASSPFSNSGGGPYEQYF
v_call: TRBV27; d_call: TRBD2; j_call: TRBJ2-3; clone_size: .; cdr3_nt: TGTGCCAGCAGTTTCCAGGGACTAGCGGGAGGATATAGCACAGATACGCAGTATTTT; cdr3_aa: CASSFQGLAGGYSTDTQYF
v_call: TRBV29-1; d_call: .; j_call: TRBJ2-7; clone_size: .; cdr3_nt: TGCAGCGTTGAAGGTCAGAATGATTACGAGCAGTACTTC; cdr3_aa: CSVEGQNDYEQYF
v_call: TRBV11-1; d_call: .; j_call: TRBJ2-7; clone_size: few; cdr3_nt: TGTGCCAGCAGCTTCCATCAAGGGAGCATCTACGAGCAGTACTTC; cdr3_aa: CASSFHQGSIYEQYF
v_call: TRBV7-2; d_call: .; j_call: TRBJ2-5; clone_size: .; cdr3_nt: TGTGCCAGCAGCTTAAATGGGGGGGCAGGAGAGACCCAGTACTTC; cdr3_aa: CASSLNGGAGETQYF
v_call: TRBV7-9; d_call: TRBD1; j_call: TRBJ2-7; clone_size: .; cdr3_nt: TGTGCCAGCAGCTCCTCCTTGGGACAGGGGATCGAAGAGCAGTACTTC; cdr3_aa: CASSSSLGQGIEEQYF
v_call: TRBV27; d_call: TRBD1; j_call: TRBJ1-1; clone_size: .; cdr3_nt: TGTGCCAGCAGTCCCGGGACAGGGTACACTGAAGCTTTCTTT; cdr3_aa: CASSPGTGYTEAFF
v_call: TRBV7-8; d_call: .; j_call: TRBJ1-2; clone_size: .; cdr3_nt: TGTGCCAGCAGCTTAGTGGGCAGGGACCTTAACTATGGCTACACCTTC; cdr3_aa: CASSLVGRDLNYGYTF
v_call: TRBV27; d_call: .; j_call: TRBJ2-7; clone_size: .; cdr3_nt: TGTGCCAGCAGTGGAGAGCAGTACTTC; cdr3_aa: CASSGEQYF
v_call: TRBV7-3; d_call: .; j_call: TRBJ1-2; clone_size: few; cdr3_nt: TGTGCCAGCAGCTTCTTGTGGGCCGCGGACTATGGCTACACCTTC; cdr3_aa: CASSFLWAADYGYTF
v_call: TRBV10-3; d_call: TRBD2; j_call: TRBJ2-3; clone_size: few; cdr3_nt: TGTGCCATCAGTGAGTCGACTAGCGGTAGCACAGATACGCAGTATTTT; cdr3_aa: CAISESTSGSTDTQYF
v_call: TRBV27; d_call: .; j_call: TRBJ2-7; clone_size: .; cdr3_nt: TGTGCCAGCAGTTTAGGAGGGTTTTCCTACGAGCAGTACTTC; cdr3_aa: CASSLGGFSYEQYF
v_call: TRBV5-1; d_call: .; j_call: TRBJ2-5; clone_size: .; cdr3_nt: TGCGCCAGCAGCTCAACCGGTCTTGGGGGAGGTTTAGAGACCCAGTACTTC; cdr3_aa: CASSSTGLGGGLETQYF
v_call: TRBV2; d_call: .; j_call: TRBJ2-3; clone_size: .; cdr3_nt: TGTGCCAGCAGTGGTGTGAGGACGGGAGATACGCAGTATTTT; cdr3_aa: CASSGVRTGDTQYF
v_call: TRBV28; d_call: .; j_call: TRBJ2-1; clone_size: few; cdr3_nt: TGTGCCAGCACAAACACAGGGTTAGGGGGCAATGAGCAGTTCTTC; cdr3_aa: CASTNTGLGGNEQFF
v_call: TRBV7-9; d_call: TRBD1; j_call: TRBJ2-7; clone_size: .; cdr3_nt: TGTGCCAGCAGCTGGGTGACAGGGGGTCCGAGCTCCTACGAGCAGTACTTC; cdr3_aa: CASSWVTGGPSSYEQYF
v_call: TRBV11-2; d_call: .; j_call: TRBJ2-5; clone_size: .; cdr3_nt: TGTGCCAGCAGCCCTCAACTAGGAGAGACCCAGTACTTC; cdr3_aa: CASSPQLGETQYF
v_call: TRBV11-2; d_call: TRBD2; j_call: TRBJ2-1; clone_size: .; cdr3_nt: TGTGCCAGCAGCTTACCTAGCGGGATTCCCAATGAGCAGTTCTTC; cdr3_aa: CASSLPSGIPNEQFF
v_call: TRBV27; d_call: .; j_call: TRBJ1-1; clone_size: .; cdr3_nt: TGTGCCAGCAGTTTACAGGGAAGCTTGAACACTGAAGCTTTCTTT; cdr3_aa: CASSLQGSLNTEAFF
v_call: TRBV12-5; d_call: .; j_call: TRBJ2-5; clone_size: few; cdr3_nt: TGTGCTAGTGGTGCCGGGACTCAAGAGACCCAGTACTTC; cdr3_aa: CASGAGTQETQYF
v_call: TRBV9; d_call: TRBD1; j_call: TRBJ2-3; clone_size: .; cdr3_nt: TGTGCCAGCAGCGAATACTACAGGGGGCCTATGACAGATACGCAGTATTTT; cdr3_aa: CASSEYYRGPMTDTQYF
v_call: TRBV4-1; d_call: .; j_call: TRBJ2-7; clone_size: .; cdr3_nt: TGCGCCAGCAGCCAAGTGAGCGAGCGCAGCTCCTACGAGCAGTACTTC; cdr3_aa: CASSQVSERSSYEQYF
v_call: TRBV5-6; d_call: TRBD2; j_call: TRBJ2-5; clone_size: .; cdr3_nt: TGTGCCAGCAGCCCACCTAGCGGGGGGGCTTTTGAGACCCAGTACTTC; cdr3_aa: CASSPPSGGAFETQYF